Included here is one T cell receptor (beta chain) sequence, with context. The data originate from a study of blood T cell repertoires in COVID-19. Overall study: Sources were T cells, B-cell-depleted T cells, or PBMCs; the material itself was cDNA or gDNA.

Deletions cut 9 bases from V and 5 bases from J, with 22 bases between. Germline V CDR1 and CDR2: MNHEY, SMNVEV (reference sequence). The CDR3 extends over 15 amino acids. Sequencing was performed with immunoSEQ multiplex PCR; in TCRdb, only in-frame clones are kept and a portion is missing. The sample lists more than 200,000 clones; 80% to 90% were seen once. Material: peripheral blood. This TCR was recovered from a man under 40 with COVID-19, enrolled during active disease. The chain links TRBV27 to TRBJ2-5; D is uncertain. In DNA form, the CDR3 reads TGTGCCAGACCCCCCCGTGAGGATGGTTACGAGACCCAGTACTTC. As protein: CARPPREDGYETQYF.